The TCR beta chain under discussion was sequenced for a study of spatial heterogeneity in lung cancer (dated by TCRdb to about 2019). With respect to the entire study: Beta-chain transcripts were consistently detected in greater numbers than alpha-chain transcripts, which likely reflected higher beta-chain transcript abundance. In the raw uncorrected reads, each unique combination of TCR and UMI appeared more than ten times on average. At surgery, both alpha and beta chains were TCR-sequenced in around 240 tumor regions, roughly 64 matched nontumor lung samples and around 50 PBMC samples. TCR repertoire features were related to nonsynonymous mutation counts determined by whole-exome sequencing of tumor tissue. In non-small cell lung cancer, the study quantitatively compared TCR alpha and beta repertoires across several tumor regions, matched nontumor lung, and blood.

The germline V and J ends show losses of 0 bases and 1 base respectively, and no gene match explains 5 bases of the junction. The germline V gene (reference sequence) provides CDR1 WNHNN and CDR2 SYGVQD. The CDR3 runs 16 residues from the cysteine to the phenylalanine. Only CDR3 DNA is held: 48 bases, read in frame from base 1. Study-wide conclusions, independent of this receptor: Confirming at a functional level the hypothesis that regional TCRs recognize regional mutations was considered to require additional single-cell paired TCR alpha and beta sequencing. Ubiquitous expanded tumor TCRs were found in blood more often at tumor resection than at routine follow-up.

The library came from 5' RACE. Sequencing used a NextSeq 500. To allow correction of PCR and sequencing errors, the TCR library protocol tagged every TCR cDNA molecule with a unique molecular identifier. For the original study's pipeline: Decombinator tools were used for TCR identification, UMI-based error correction and CDR3 extraction. Expanded TCRs were defined as those above a frequency of 2 per 1,000, corresponding to the top 1% of the tumor frequency distribution. Each repertoire was subsampled 100 times to 5,000 TCRs, after which Renyi diversity was computed with the R vegan package. CDR3 similarity networks were built from amino acid triplet string-kernel similarity, with CDR3s being connected when pairwise similarity was above 0.82. The public reads were run again by TCRdb, first through fastp at Q25 and then through MiXCR, and only productive beta chains were kept. Entries that share a CDR3 protein sequence are merged under the most common genes and DNA. Here the V and J calls rest on TCRdb's processing, not on the authors' analysis. The sample table lists 65,000 to 85,000 distinct CDR3 sequences, 15% to 20% of them with a count of one. The ten largest clones take up 5% to 7.5% of the sample.

The intended sense of this specimen's time point label: sample taken at primary tumor resection. Whole RNA extracted from tumor and nontumor lung tissue, or from cryopreserved PBMC samples, was used for TCR sequencing without cell sorting. Donors were over 60 patients with early-stage, untreated non-small cell lung cancer from the lung TRACERx cohort. A patient was chosen for TCR sequencing only when enough RNA was available from at least two tumor regions. In the case of this clonotype: The clone's antigen remains unknown. Nothing much larger sits one base from this clone, and base qualities are not available.

The TCR originated in a male donor with early-stage non-small cell lung cancer. In this chain, TRBV10-1 is recombined with TRBJ2-7; the junction holds 8 bases that match TRBD2. Here the sequenced sample was PBMCs, taken at surgery. Read as DNA, the sequence is TGCGCCAGCAGTGAGTCGATGGCTAGCGGGTCCTACGAGCAGTACTTC. This is translated as CASSESMASGSYEQYF.